What follows are 32 T cell receptor beta chains derived from one specimen sequenced in a study of beta chain features in type 1 diabetes. Whole-study results and caveats: Moderately but significantly shorter TCRB CDR3s were found in Type 1 diabetes patients in all four CD4+ subsets.

Expressed TCRB transcripts were sequenced after all isolated RNA was converted to cDNA. The table came from immunoSEQ multiplex PCR; TCRdb's copy has only in-frame clones and leaves some out. The profile covers around 360,000 clones, with about 12% appearing a single time and 0.01% taken by the ten largest. These receptors' antigens are unknown. What was sequenced was naive CD4+ T cells from blood. The receptors were gathered from a woman under 30 with type 1 diabetes.

The chain is built from TRBV27 and TRBJ1-2; the match to TRBD1 covers 8 bases. The length of the CDR3 is 14 residues. Germline assignment: CDR1 MNHEY and CDR2 SMNVEV (reference sequence). V was clipped by 5 bases and J by 7 bases; unmatched bases: 9. CDR3 bases: TGTGCCAGCAGTCTGGGACAGGCGGCGCGTGGCTACACCTTC. Translation gives CASSLGQAARGYTF.

The chain employs TRBV15 and TRBJ1-1; D is possibly TRBD1 (6 bases). The CDR3 contains 13 residues. The V gene's germline CDR1 is LNHNV and CDR2 YYDKDF (reference sequence). The V and J ends lost 6 bases and 3 bases respectively, with 11 bases between them. The CDR3 spells CATSGGLYTEAFF. CDR3 nucleotide sequence: TGTGCCACCAGTGGGGGCCTGTACACTGAAGCTTTCTTT.

The genes are TRBV19 and TRBJ2-1; D is possibly TRBD2 (7 bases). Trimming shortened V by 3 bases and J by 0 bases, and 9 bases separated the two germline ends. This CDR3 spans 15 amino acids. Germline CDR1 LNHDA, CDR2 SQIVND (reference sequence). The CDR3 region is CASSIRGASYNEQFF. CDR3 bases: TGTGCCAGTAGTATTCGGGGGGCCTCCTACAATGAGCAGTTCTTC.

This clone was found a few times. This chain uses TRBV7-2 with TRBJ2-1, with D maybe TRBD1 (6 bases). V lost 6 bases, J lost 1 base, and 16 bases lay in between. CDR1 is SGHTA and CDR2 is FQGNSA in the germline V gene. There are 16 residues in the CDR3. CDR3 bases: TGTGCCAGCAGTCGACAGGCCGCCTTATCCTACAATGAGCAGTTCTTC. Amino acids: CASSRQAALSYNEQFF.

This chain joins TRBV11-2 and TRBJ1-5; TRBD1 matches at 9 bases. This CDR3 is built from 15 residues. CDR1 is SGHAT and CDR2 is FQNNGV in the germline V gene. Trimming removed 4 bases from V and 5 bases from J; junction bases left unmatched: 6. DNA of the CDR3: TGTGCCAGCAGCTGGGGACAGGGTGGCTATCAGCCCCAGCATTTT. Amino acid sequence: CASSWGQGGYQPQHF.

V is TRBV5-1 and J is TRBJ1-1, with 7 bases fitting TRBD1. This CDR3 has 14 amino acids. Germline loops: CDR1 SGHRS, CDR2 YFSETQ. V was pared by 4 bases and J by 1 base, with 4 bases of the junction left unmatched. CDR3 nucleotide sequence: TGCGCCAGCAGCGGGGGACAGCAGAACACTGAAGCTTTCTTT. Protein sequence: CASSGGQQNTEAFF.

This clone was found a few times. J is TRBJ1-1 and V is TRBV18; 7 nucleotides match TRBD1. The CDR3 contains 14 residues. Germline lookup yields CDR1 KGHSH and CDR2 LQKENI. Germline trimming cut 4 bases from V and 1 base from J; bases unmatched to any gene: 3. DNA of the CDR3: TGTGCCAGCTCACTCGGACAGGAGAACACTGAAGCTTTCTTT. This codes for CASSLGQENTEAFF. Filled out from reference TRBV18 and TRBJ1-1, the complete variable domain reads NAGVMQNPRHLVRRRGQEARLRCSPMKGHSHVYWYRQLPEEGLKFMVYLQKENIIDESGMPKERFSAEFPKEGPSILRIQQVVRGDSAAYFCASSLGQENTEAFFGQGTRLTVV.

DNA of the CDR3: TGTGCCAGCAGCTCACAGGGGGCTGGGGAGACCCAGTACTTC. It yields the protein CASSSQGAGETQYF. The rearrangement links TRBV5-4 to TRBJ2-5; 9 bases are a match to TRBD1. The length of the CDR3 is 14 residues. Trimming cost V 3 bases and J 5 bases; bases outside gene matches: 5. Germline V gene data show CDR1 as SGHNT and CDR2 as YYREEE (reference sequence).

The chain employs TRBV10-2 and TRBJ2-1, with 9 positions matching TRBD2. The CDR3 covers 15 residues. V lost 3 bases, J lost 7 bases, and 7 bases stayed unmatched. Germline-derived CDR1 and CDR2 are WSHSY and SAAADI. CDR3 sequence reads: CASSEVGLASNEQFF. The CDR3, as DNA: TGCGCCAGCAGTGAAGTCGGACTAGCGTCGAATGAGCAGTTCTTC.

The sample holds a few counts of this clone. Other nucleotide sequences from this sample produce the same CDR3. The chain carries TRBV7-2 and TRBJ1-1; 7 bases align to TRBD1. The germline gives CDR1 SGHTA, CDR2 FQGNSA. With 4 bases clipped from V and 4 bases from J, the junction kept 6 bases outside the gene matches. The CDR3 loop spans 14 amino acids. The CDR3 DNA reads TGTGCCAGCAGCTCACGACAGGGAGGCACTGAAGCTTTCTTT. Protein product: CASSSRQGGTEAFF.

This chain joins TRBV4-2 and TRBJ1-2; tentatively, D is TRBD1 (6 bases). Germline CDR1 reads LGHNA; CDR2 reads YNFKEQ. The length of the CDR3 is 17 residues. V was pared by 4 bases and J by 1 base, with 19 bases between. CDR3: CASSPGTHRQDNYGYTF. The CDR3 coding sequence is TGTGCCAGCAGCCCTGGGACACACCGCCAGGATAACTATGGCTACACCTTC.

J is TRBJ1-4 and V is TRBV2, with D hard to call. The CDR3 spans 14 residues. Germline CDR1 is SNHLY and CDR2 is FYNNEI. V dropped 1 base and J dropped 7 bases, with 10 bases sitting between them. DNA for the CDR3: TGTGCCAGCAGTGAAGGAGTCGCGGGTGAAAAACTGTTTTTT. It yields the protein CASSEGVAGEKLFF.

The chain links TRBV29-1 to TRBJ2-5, with TRBD2 matching over 7 bases. The CDR3 covers 15 residues. CDR1 is SQVTM, CDR2 ANQGSEA, per germline. V lost 4 bases, J lost 3 bases, and 11 bases stayed unmatched. Written as DNA, the CDR3 is TGCAGCGTTGCCCGACTAGCATTGACTAAAGAGACCCAGTACTTC. The encoded protein is CSVARLALTKETQYF. Together with reference TRBV29-1 and TRBJ2-5, the CDR3 gives the full variable domain: SAVISQKPSRDICQRGTSLTIQCQVDSQVTMMFWYRQQPGQSLTLIATANQGSEATYESGFVIDKFPISRPNLTFSTLTVSNMSPEDSSIYLCSVARLALTKETQYFGPGTRLLVL.

The sample holds a few counts of this clone. The chain employs TRBV7-2 and TRBJ2-5; D may be TRBD1 (6 bases). The CDR3 loop spans 13 amino acids. Germline lookup yields CDR1 SGHTA and CDR2 FQGNSA. The V gene lost 5 bases and the J gene lost 4 bases, with 11 bases spanning the gap. CDR3 sequence reads: CASSPQTGETQYF. CDR3 bases: TGTGCCAGCAGCCCCCAGACAGGAGAGACCCAGTACTTC.

The chain recombines TRBV25-1 with TRBJ2-7; TRBD2 matches 11 bases. In germline, CDR1 is MGHDK, CDR2 SYGVNS. The CDR3 totals 16 residues. The V segment lost 6 bases and the J segment 3 bases; nucleotides outside the gene matches: 10. The CDR3 DNA sequence: TGTGCCAGCAGCTTACTAGGGACTAGCGGACTCTACGAGCAGTACTTC. Encoded protein: CASSLLGTSGLYEQYF.

This clone was counted only a few times. The chain is built from TRBV15 and TRBJ1-1; no firm D call. Germline CDR1 LNHNV, CDR2 YYDKDF (reference sequence). The CDR3 consists of 13 residues. Trimming took off 1 base at V and 3 bases at J, with 6 bases between the two ends. CDR3 amino acids: CATSRVRDTEAFF. DNA for the CDR3: TGTGCCACCAGCAGAGTACGGGACACTGAAGCTTTCTTT.

V is TRBV6-5 and J is TRBJ2-7; maybe TRBD1 (6 bases). The V gene lost 9 bases and the J gene lost 0 bases, with 15 bases spanning the gap. The CDR3 runs to 14 residues. Germline V gives CDR1 MNHEY, CDR2 SVGAGI. The CDR3 here is CASSRQVPSYEQYF. The CDR3 region has the DNA TGTGCCAGTTCCCGACAGGTTCCCTCCTACGAGCAGTACTTC.

This clone was detected only a few times. The rearrangement links TRBV6-5 to TRBJ1-2, with D tentatively TRBD1 (6 bases). The CDR3 has 14 amino acids. Germline CDR1 MNHEY, CDR2 SVGAGI. V shed 8 bases and J shed 1 base, with 14 bases lying between them. Here the CDR3 DNA reads TGTGCCAGCTGTCGGGACATCGGTAACTATGGCTACACCTTC. As protein: CASCRDIGNYGYTF.

The V call is TRBV5-6, the J call TRBJ2-1; 7 bases fit TRBD1. Germline assignment: CDR1 SGHDT and CDR2 YYEEEE. V was clipped by 0 bases and J by 6 bases; unmatched bases: 9. CDR3 length equals 16 residues. The CDR3 bases are TGTGCCAGCAGCTTGGCCGGACAGGCTAACGGCAATGAGCAGTTCTTC. The encoded protein is CASSLAGQANGNEQFF. The whole variable domain, filled in from reference TRBV5-6 and TRBJ2-1, reads DAGVTQSPTHLIKTRGQQVTLRCSPKSGHDTVSWYQQALGQGPQFIFQYYEEEERQRGNFPDRFSGHQFPNYSSELNVNALLLGDSALYLCASSLAGQANGNEQFFGPGTRLTVL.

This sequence joins TRBV11-1 and TRBJ2-1, with unresolved D. V was clipped by 5 bases and J by 8 bases, with 7 bases between them. Germline values: CDR1 SGHAT, CDR2 FQDESV (reference sequence). The CDR3 spans 11 residues. The CDR3 DNA reads as TGTGCCAGCAGCCGCCGGGATGAGCAGTTCTTC. Its translation: CASSRRDEQFF.

The chain has TRBV4-2 and TRBJ2-2, with 9 bases fitting TRBD2. Germline CDR1 LGHNA, CDR2 YNFKEQ. The CDR3 sequence is 15 residues long. V shed 1 base, J shed 8 bases, and the junction held 5 bases outside the gene matches. CDR3 sequence reads: CASSQVTSGPGELFF. DNA of the CDR3: TGTGCCAGCAGCCAAGTGACTAGCGGTCCTGGGGAGCTGTTTTTT.

The table lists this clone with a few counts. The J gene is TRBJ1-1, the V gene TRBV7-9, with a tentative D call TRBD1 (5 bases). Germline loops: CDR1 SEHNR, CDR2 FQNEAQ (reference sequence). Trimming removed 5 bases at V and 2 bases at J, with 12 bases between. CDR3 size: 14 residues. CDR3 in amino acids: CASSGKTVNTEAFF. CDR3 coding DNA: TGTGCCAGCAGCGGAAAGACAGTAAACACTGAAGCTTTCTTT.

The rearrangement uses TRBV7-2 and TRBJ2-7, with 8 nucleotides matching TRBD1. With 5 bases clipped from V and 4 bases from J, the junction kept 7 bases outside the gene matches. Germline V CDR1 and CDR2: SGHTA, FQGNSA. The CDR3 extends over 14 amino acids. The CDR3 region is CASSPGQAKYEQYF. The CDR3 DNA sequence: TGTGCCAGCAGCCCGGGACAGGCAAAGTACGAGCAGTACTTC.

This clone was seen a handful of times. The chain has TRBV27 and TRBJ2-3, with D maybe TRBD2 (7 bases). Looked up from germline, CDR1 is MNHEY and CDR2 is SMNVEV (reference sequence). V was clipped by 7 bases and J by 2 bases, with 13 bases between them. This CDR3 has 14 residues. CDR3 sequence: CASMAGANTDTQYF. CDR3 bases: TGTGCCAGCATGGCGGGGGCCAACACAGATACGCAGTATTTT.

This chain uses TRBV27 with TRBJ1-1; D is unclear. Trimming took off 1 base at V and 0 bases at J, with 6 bases between the two ends. This CDR3 contains 14 residues. The germline gives CDR1 MNHEY, CDR2 SMNVEV (reference sequence). The CDR3 reads CASSLYAVNTEAFF. The CDR3 DNA reads TGTGCCAGCAGTTTATACGCAGTGAACACTGAAGCTTTCTTT.

V is TRBV9 and J is TRBJ2-3, with D perhaps matching TRBD2 (6 bases). This CDR3 has 15 amino acids. Germline assignment: CDR1 SGDLS and CDR2 YYNGEE. V shed 0 bases and J shed 1 base, with 9 bases lying between them. As DNA, the CDR3 is TGTGCCAGCAGCGTAGGGTGGGAGGGCACAGATACGCAGTATTTT. Residues: CASSVGWEGTDTQYF. Variable domain in full (rest from reference TRBV9 and TRBJ2-3): DSGVTQTPKHLITATGQRVTLRCSPRSGDLSVYWYQQSLDQGLQFLIQYYNGEERAKGNILERFSAQQFPDLHSELNLSSLELGDSALYFCASSVGWEGTDTQYFGPGTRLTVL.

The V and J genes are TRBV5-4 and TRBJ2-3; 9 positions agree with TRBD1. This CDR3 is built from 15 residues. V was pared by 3 bases and J by 3 bases, with 5 bases of the junction left unmatched. Germline V lookup: CDR1 SGHNT, CDR2 YYREEE (reference sequence). CDR3 amino acids: CASSWGQGSTDTQYF. In DNA form, the CDR3 reads TGTGCCAGCAGCTGGGGACAGGGTTCTACAGATACGCAGTATTTT.

This clone appeared a few times. The V gene is TRBV11-2, the J gene TRBJ2-7; D possibly corresponds to TRBD2 (7 bases). V was trimmed by 4 bases and J by 6 bases, leaving 13 bases between them. The CDR3 has 13 residues. Per germline, CDR1 SGHAT and CDR2 FQNNGV. The CDR3 protein is CASSSRGASEQYF. The CDR3 DNA reads TGTGCCAGCAGCTCCCGGGGGGCGAGCGAGCAGTACTTC.

This clone was observed a few times. CDR3 amino acids: CASSERGQTDTQYF. In DNA, the CDR3 is TGTGCCAGCAGTGAAAGGGGACAGACAGATACGCAGTATTTT. The rearrangement joins TRBV6-1 to TRBJ2-3; TRBD1 matches at 7 bases. V gave up 2 bases and J gave up 3 bases; unmatched junction bases: 2. The CDR3 extends over 14 amino acids. Germline CDR1 and CDR2: MNHNS and SASEGT.

This clone was counted between two and nine times. The chain carries TRBV18 and TRBJ2-7; 8 nucleotides line up with TRBD2. The CDR3 sequence is 16 residues long. Germline CDR1 is KGHSH and CDR2 is LQKENI. V shed 3 bases and J 4 bases; nucleotides not matched to a gene: 11. This CDR3 reads CASSPPGGGRKYEQYF. CDR3 bases: TGTGCCAGCTCACCGCCCGGCGGGGGGCGGAAGTACGAGCAGTACTTC.

The rearrangement links TRBV2 to TRBJ2-1; TRBD1 agrees at 8 bases. Germline CDR1 reads SNHLY; CDR2 reads FYNNEI. The junction had 8 bases not matched to a gene; V was cut back by 9 bases and J by 7 bases. This CDR3 region has 13 residues. The CDR3 reads CASNVQGVNEQFF. The CDR3 DNA is TGTGCCAGTAACGTACAGGGGGTAAATGAGCAGTTCTTC.

This chain uses TRBV18 with TRBJ2-5; D gene unclear. CDR3 length: 14 residues. The germline V and J ends were trimmed by 2 bases and 2 bases, with 9 bases remaining between them. Germline V gene lookup returns CDR1 KGHSH and CDR2 LQKENI. CDR3 sequence (DNA): TGTGCCAGCTCACCAAGTTCAGTACAAGAGACCCAGTACTTC. Translated, it gives CASSPSSVQETQYF.